This paragraph covers one T cell receptor (beta chain) sequence. This specimen belongs to a study of blood T cell repertoires in COVID-19. Sequencing used immunoSEQ multiplex PCR; TCRdb keeps in-frame clones, though not all of them. The data contain a few hundred thousand clones, 65% to 90% of them singletons. CDR1 and CDR2 from the germline V gene are SGHNT and YENEEA. Trimming took off 6 bases at V and 4 bases at J, with 18 bases between the two ends. CDR3 length equals 15 residues. The TCR sequence derives from an older woman with COVID-19, enrolled during active disease. The sequencing sample was made of peripheral blood. V and J are TRBV11-3 and TRBJ2-5, with D possibly TRBD2 on 6 matching bases. The CDR3 is CASSGGVTTGETQYF. CDR3 in DNA: TGTGCCAGCAGTGGAGGGGTTACGACGGGAGAGACCCAGTACTTC.